The present T cell receptor beta chain was sequenced within a study of cytomegalovirus exposure and HLA in healthy donors. Findings and caveats of the study: Evidence from a later analysis indicated that most CMV-associated TCR beta chains looked HLA-restricted. The dataset shows that most TCR sequences were rare, while some public TCRs occurred in many donors.

This CDR3 spans 15 amino acids. Germline lookup yields CDR1 SNHLY and CDR2 FYNNEI. The V end was cut by 5 bases, the J end by 5 bases, with 18 bases between. This clone was found once. The antigen is undetermined. The PCR had 60 Vbeta and 13 Jbeta primers. The data were produced by immunoSEQ multiplex PCR, yet TCRdb's version contains in-frame clones alone and is incomplete. This repertoire shows hundreds of thousands of clones, 76% found once; its top ten account for approximately 0.6%. The V gene is TRBV2, the J gene TRBJ1-1; D is possibly TRBD1 (6 bases). Sequenced sample: PBMCs. This clonotype originated in a man aged 18 to 29 in good health and CMV-seronegative. The CDR3 coding sequence is TGTGCCAGCAGTCTGGGAGGGGGAAGGTTGACTGAAGCTTTCTTT. Protein product: CASSLGGGRLTEAFF.